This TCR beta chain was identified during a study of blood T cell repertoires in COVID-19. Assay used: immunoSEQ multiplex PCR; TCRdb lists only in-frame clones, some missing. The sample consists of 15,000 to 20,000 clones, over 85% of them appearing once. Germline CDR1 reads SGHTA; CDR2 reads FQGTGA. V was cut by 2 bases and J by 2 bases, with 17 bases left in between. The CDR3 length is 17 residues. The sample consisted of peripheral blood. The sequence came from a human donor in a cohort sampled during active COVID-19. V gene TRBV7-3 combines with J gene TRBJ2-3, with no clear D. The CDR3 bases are TGTGCCAGCAGCTTAGTGGCCCGCCGTTTTCTCACAGATACGCAGTATTTT. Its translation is CASSLVARRFLTDTQYF.